A selection of T cell receptor beta chains follows, all from one sample in a study of read filtering for tumor transcriptome and immune sequencing. Via MiXCR, TCRdb re-called the reads, giving one row per CDR3 protein. Of 100,000 to 150,000 distinct CDR3 sequences in the sample, approximately 13% were seen once. Sequenced input: a population of CD138-negative cells sorted from bone marrow. The receptors were gathered from a donor at least 40 years old with multiple myeloma. Each CDR3 is given with its conserved first and last residue. D genes are given only for firm matches. Some rows mark clone size as missing; the rest say once, few, many or name a class of expanded clone.

TGTGCCAGCAGCCTCGCAGGGGCTGGGGAGCAGTACTTC | CASSLAGAGEQYF | NA | TRBV7-9 | NA | TRBJ2-7
TGCAGCGTGTTTGTGGAGAAGAACACTGAAGCTTTCTTT | CSVFVEKNTEAFF | NA | TRBV29-1 | NA | TRBJ1-1
TGTGCCATCAGCCGGCGGGGCGAGAATGAGCAGTTCTTC | CAISRRGENEQFF | NA | TRBV10-3 | many | TRBJ2-1
TGCAGCGGTCGGGACTACCAAGAGACCCAGTACTTC | CSGRDYQETQYF | NA | TRBV29-1 | many | TRBJ2-5
TGTGCCATCAGTTATCCCTCAAATGAGCAGTTCTTC | CAISYPSNEQFF | NA | TRBV10-3 | many | TRBJ2-1
TGTGCCCCCCCCTACCAGGGGCGGACGAACACCGGGGAGCTGTTTTTT | CAPPYQGRTNTGELFF | NA | TRBV6-7 | many | TRBJ2-2
TGTGCCAGTAGCCCGGGACAGGGTTTCGACGAGCAGTACTTC | CASSPGQGFDEQYF | TRBD1 | TRBV19 | many | TRBJ2-7
TGTGCCATCAGTGAATTGAACTATGGCTACACCTTC | CAISELNYGYTF | NA | TRBV10-3 | many | TRBJ1-2
TGCAGCGTGGACACAGGGGGCGCGGATAATGAAAAACTGTTTTTT | CSVDTGGADNEKLFF | TRBD1 | TRBV29-1 | many | TRBJ1-4
TGCGCCAGCAGCCTTGCTGGGGACAGGACCTACAATGAGCAGTTCTTC | CASSLAGDRTYNEQFF | TRBD1 | TRBV5-1 | few | TRBJ2-1
TGCGCCAGCAGCCAACCAGGAACAGGGTTAAATGAGCAGTTCTTC | CASSQPGTGLNEQFF | NA | TRBV4-1 | many | TRBJ2-1
TGCGCCAGCAGCTTGGTATCGTTCGTCGAGACCCAGTACTTC | CASSLVSFVETQYF | NA | TRBV5-1 | many | TRBJ2-5
TGTGCCAGCAGCTCGGGACAGCGGAACACCGGGGAGCTGTTTTTT | CASSSGQRNTGELFF | TRBD1 | TRBV13 | few | TRBJ2-2
TGTGCCAGCAAAGATCGAGGGGCTTACAATGAGCAGTTCTTC | CASKDRGAYNEQFF | NA | TRBV7-9 | many | TRBJ2-1
TGTGCCAGCAGCCCAGGGGACGGGGAGCTGTTTTTT | CASSPGDGELFF | NA | TRBV9 | many | TRBJ2-2
TGTGCCAGCAGCGGGGAGGGGCCCCCGGCGTCCCAGCATTTT | CASSGEGPPASQHF | NA | TRBV7-2 | NA | TRBJ1-5
TGTGCCAGCAGTCCCGCCAGGGGGAACGGGGAGCTGTTTTTT | CASSPARGNGELFF | TRBD1 | TRBV12-3/TRBV12-4 | many | TRBJ2-2
TGTGCCAGCAGCTTAGCCCAACAGGGATACGAGCAGTACTTC | CASSLAQQGYEQYF | NA | TRBV7-9 | many | TRBJ2-7
TGCAGCGTTGAAGACCGACAGGGGGCCGATTCCTTGGGGCAGCCCCAGCATTTT | CSVEDRQGADSLGQPQHF | TRBD1 | TRBV29-1 | many | TRBJ1-5
TGCGCCAGCCAGCTGGGCTCGAACACTGAAGCTTTCTTT | CASQLGSNTEAFF | NA | TRBV5-1 | NA | TRBJ1-1
TGCAGCGCTAGGAAGGGCTCCTACGAGCAGTACTTC | CSARKGSYEQYF | NA | TRBV29-1 | many | TRBJ2-7
TGCGCCAGCACCCCGCCCACCGTCTATAATTCACCCCTCCACTTT | CASTPPTVYNSPLHF | NA | TRBV10-1 | few | TRBJ1-6
TGTGCCATCACCCAAGGACTAGCGGGAGGGACAGATACGCAGTATTTT | CAITQGLAGGTDTQYF | TRBD2 | TRBV10-3 | many | TRBJ2-3
TGTGCCAGCATGAGGGGGATAGGGGATCAGCCCCAGCATTTT | CASMRGIGDQPQHF | NA | TRBV2 | many | TRBJ1-5
TGTGCCAGCAGACCAGGAGGGTCCTACAATGAGCAGTTCTTC | CASRPGGSYNEQFF | NA | TRBV7-2 | many | TRBJ2-1
TGTGCCAGCAGCTCCGGTTTGCGGTTCTACAATGAGCAGTTCTTC | CASSSGLRFYNEQFF | NA | TRBV11-2 | many | TRBJ2-1
TGTGCCAGTAGTATGAAGGCGGGCGTGCGGGTTGAGCAGTTCTTC | CASSMKAGVRVEQFF | NA | TRBV19 | many | TRBJ2-1
TGTGCCAGCTCAGGACTAGCGGGACCTCAAGAGACCCAGTACTTC | CASSGLAGPQETQYF | TRBD2 | TRBV18 | many | TRBJ2-5
TGTGCCAGCAGCTTCGAGGTGGGAGGGGTGGGCGAGCAGTACTTC | CASSFEVGGVGEQYF | TRBD2 | TRBV11-2 | many | TRBJ2-7
TGTGCCATCAGTGACCCAACTAGGGGGAGGAATGAGCAGTTCTTC | CAISDPTRGRNEQFF | NA | TRBV10-3 | many | TRBJ2-1
TGCAGTGCTAGTGCCGAGGACAGGGCGCGACTCAGCTCCTACGAGCAGTACTTC | CSASAEDRARLSSYEQYF | TRBD1 | TRBV20-1 | many | TRBJ2-7
TGCAGTGCCGGAGGGGGTCTCGTCAATCAGCCCCAGCATTTT | CSAGGGLVNQPQHF | NA | TRBV20-1 | once | TRBJ1-5
TGTGCCACCAGCAGAGAATTGGGACAGAGGGAGACCCAGTACTTC | CATSRELGQRETQYF | TRBD1 | TRBV15 | many | TRBJ2-5
TGCGCCAGCAGCCAAGGACTAGCGGGATCGTGGACCGGGGAGCTGTTTTTT | CASSQGLAGSWTGELFF | TRBD2 | TRBV4-1 | NA | TRBJ2-2
TGTGCCAGCAGCGTAGGAGACAGTGAGAATCAGCCCCAGCATTTT | CASSVGDSENQPQHF | NA | TRBV9 | NA | TRBJ1-5
TGTGCCTGGAGTCCCTTGTTGACCGCAGATACGCAGTATTTT | CAWSPLLTADTQYF | NA | TRBV30 | many | TRBJ2-3
TGTGCCAGCAGTTGGGGACTAGCGGGAGGGCCGGGGCAGTTCTTC | CASSWGLAGGPGQFF | TRBD2 | TRBV12-3/TRBV12-4 | many | TRBJ2-1
TGTGCCAGCAGCTACGGACTAGGAGAGACCCAGTACTTC | CASSYGLGETQYF | TRBD2 | TRBV7-9 | many | TRBJ2-5